The TCR beta chain described here comes from a study of T cells in tumors after PD-1 blockade. Study in general: Each patient got pembrolizumab 200 mg every 3 weeks or cemiplimab 350 mg every 2 weeks.

This clone was observed once. TCRdb's table, derived via immunoSEQ multiplex PCR, lists solely in-frame clones and lacks some. The table lists about 20,000 clones, around 80% of them singletons. Trimming stripped 0 bases from V and 5 bases from J, with 11 bases between. This CDR3 is 14 amino acids long. Per the germline V gene, CDR1 is SGHRS and CDR2 is YFSETQ. Sequencing used PBMCs, obtained before anti-PD-1 treatment. V usage is TRBV5-1 and J usage is TRBJ1-2; D is possibly TRBD1 (5 bases). The sequence came from a human donor with basal cell carcinoma. Here the CDR3 reads CASSLANQGYGYTF. In nucleotides, the CDR3 is TGCGCCAGCAGCTTGGCCAACCAGGGTTATGGCTACACCTTC.